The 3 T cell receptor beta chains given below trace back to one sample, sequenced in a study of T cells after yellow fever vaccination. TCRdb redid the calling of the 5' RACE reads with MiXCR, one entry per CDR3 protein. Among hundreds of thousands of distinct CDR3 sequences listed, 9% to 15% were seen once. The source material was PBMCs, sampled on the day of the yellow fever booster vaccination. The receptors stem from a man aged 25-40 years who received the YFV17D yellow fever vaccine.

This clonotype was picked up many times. The CDR3 loop reads CASTPKGGTDTQYF. For the CDR3, the DNA is TGTGCCAGCACCCCGAAAGGAGGCACAGATACGCAGTATTTT. This chain links TRBV12-3 or TRBV12-4 with TRBJ2-3; D remains ambiguous. Trimming cost V 7 bases and J 1 base, with 12 bases left between them. CDR3 length: 14 amino acids.

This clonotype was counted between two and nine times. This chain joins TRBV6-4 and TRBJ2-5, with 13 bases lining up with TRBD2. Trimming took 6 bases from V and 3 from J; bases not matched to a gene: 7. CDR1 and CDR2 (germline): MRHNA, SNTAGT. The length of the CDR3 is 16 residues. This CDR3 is CASRVPGLAGKETQYF. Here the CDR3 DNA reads TGTGCCAGCAGAGTACCGGGACTAGCGGGAAAAGAGACCCAGTACTTC.

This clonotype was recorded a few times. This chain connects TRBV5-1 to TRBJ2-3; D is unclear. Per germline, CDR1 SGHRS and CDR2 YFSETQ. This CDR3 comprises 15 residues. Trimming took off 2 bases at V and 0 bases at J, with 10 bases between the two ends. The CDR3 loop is CASSFLGGSTDTQYF. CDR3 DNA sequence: TGCGCCAGCAGCTTCCTAGGTGGCAGCACAGATACGCAGTATTTT.